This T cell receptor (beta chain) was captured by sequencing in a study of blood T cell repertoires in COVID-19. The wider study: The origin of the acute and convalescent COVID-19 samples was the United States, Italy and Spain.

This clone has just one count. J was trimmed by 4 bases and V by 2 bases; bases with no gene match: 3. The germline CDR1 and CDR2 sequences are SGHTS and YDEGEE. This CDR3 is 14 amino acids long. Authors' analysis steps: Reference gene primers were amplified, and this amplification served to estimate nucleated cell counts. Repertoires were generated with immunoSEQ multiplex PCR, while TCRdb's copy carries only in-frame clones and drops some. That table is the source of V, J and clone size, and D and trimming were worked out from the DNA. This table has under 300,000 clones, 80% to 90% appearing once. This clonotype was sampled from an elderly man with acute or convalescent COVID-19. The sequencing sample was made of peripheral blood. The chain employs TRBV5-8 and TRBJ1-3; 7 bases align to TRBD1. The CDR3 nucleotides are TGTGCCAGCAGCTTTAGGGGGCTCGGAAACACCATATATTTT. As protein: CASSFRGLGNTIYF.